Below, 11 T cell receptor beta chains from the same sample are listed, as sequenced in a study of blood T cell repertoires in COVID-19. This table comes from immunoSEQ multiplex PCR, and its TCRdb copy is limited to in-frame clones, with some not included. In the table there are around 90,000 clones, approximately 86% of which are singletons. The sample was peripheral blood. These receptors all come from a woman in her 70s with active or convalescent COVID-19.

This rearrangement joins TRBV19 to TRBJ2-1, with no clear D. The CDR3 totals 15 residues. Trimming shortened V by 5 bases and J by 8 bases, and 19 bases separated the two germline ends. Germline V lookup: CDR1 LNHDA, CDR2 SQIVND (reference sequence). The CDR3 DNA reads TGTGCCAGTAGTCTGAGCGTCACCGACGGAGATGAGCAGTTCTTC. Its protein product is CASSLSVTDGDEQFF.

This chain joins TRBV6-9 and TRBJ2-1; D gene ambiguous. In germline, CDR1 is MNHGY, CDR2 SVAAGI. The V end lost 3 bases, the J end lost 9 bases, and 6 bases lay between the germline ends. This CDR3 is 11 amino acids long. The CDR3 is CASSYLFEQFF. The CDR3 DNA follows: TGTGCCAGCAGTTACTTATTTGAGCAGTTCTTC.

CDR3 DNA: TGTGCCAGCGCGCGGGATAGCAATCAGCCCCAGCATTTT. It specifies CASARDSNQPQHF. This chain uses TRBV2 with TRBJ1-5; D is ambiguous. The ends were cut back, 8 bases at V and 0 bases at J, with 8 bases in the middle. CDR3 length: 13 residues. The germline CDR1 and CDR2 sequences are SNHLY and FYNNEI.

This chain uses TRBV5-6 with TRBJ1-2; 7 nucleotides line up with TRBD1. Looked up from germline, CDR1 is SGHDT and CDR2 is YYEEEE. This CDR3 has 15 amino acids. J lost 4 bases, V lost 2 bases, and 8 bases had no gene match. The CDR3 DNA reads as TGTGCCAGCAGCTTCGGACAGGACGTGGGCTATGGCTACACCTTC. Its translation is CASSFGQDVGYGYTF.

The chain carries TRBV6-5 and TRBJ1-2; 7 bases map to TRBD1. Germline V gene sequence: CDR1 MNHEY, CDR2 SVGAGI. The CDR3 sequence is 15 residues long. With V trimmed by 6 bases and J by 6 bases, 13 bases remained unmatched. The CDR3 is CASRVAPDRQNGYTF. CDR3 sequence (DNA): TGTGCCAGCAGAGTGGCACCGGACAGGCAAAATGGCTACACCTTC.

This clone appeared once. The chain combines TRBV23-1 with TRBJ2-2, with TRBD1 identical over 7 bases. TRBV23-1 is an open reading frame whose function is uncertain. V trimming: 8 bases; J trimming: 2 bases; junction bases outside the gene matches: 11. This CDR3 has 16 residues. The CDR3 nucleotides read TGCGCCAGCCCAGGACTGGGGACAGTAAACACCGGGGAGCTGTTTTTT. Amino acid sequence: CASPGLGTVNTGELFF.

For the CDR3, the DNA is TGTGCCAGCAGCCAAGATGCGGGGTCAGATACGCAGTATTTT. This encodes CASSQDAGSDTQYF. The chain uses TRBV4-2 and TRBJ2-3; D perhaps matches TRBD2 (6 bases). This CDR3 region has 14 residues. The V end was cut by 0 bases, the J end by 4 bases, with 8 bases between. The V gene's germline CDR1 is LGHNA and CDR2 YNFKEQ.

This chain uses TRBV5-1 with TRBJ1-6; D might be TRBD1 (6 bases). Germline V lookup: CDR1 SGHRS, CDR2 YFSETQ. Between the trimmed V and J ends, which lost 6 bases and 7 bases, there was a span of 17 bases. This CDR3 has 15 residues. The CDR3 loop is CASTPGVGVNSPLHF. Here the CDR3 DNA reads TGCGCCAGCACCCCAGGGGTTGGCGTAAATTCACCCCTCCACTTT.

This clone was seen once. An end of the junction does not agree with germline; a read error may underlie this. The chain has TRBV6-1 and TRBJ1-6; D unclear. The CDR3 is 13 amino acids. CDR1 and CDR2 (germline): MNHNS, SASEGT. In nucleotides, the CDR3 is TGTGCCAGCAGTGAAGCCTACAATTCACCCCTCCACTTT. This codes for CASSEAYNSPLHF.

The gene calls are TRBV6-4 and TRBJ1-2; 9 bases align to TRBD1. Per the germline V gene, CDR1 is MRHNA and CDR2 is SNTAGT. The CDR3 extends over 15 amino acids. The V and J ends lost 0 bases and 5 bases, in that order; junction bases with no gene match: 4. In DNA form, the CDR3 reads TGTGCCAGCAGTGACTCGGACAGGGGTCTTTATGGCTACACCTTC. Protein sequence: CASSDSDRGLYGYTF.

This clone has just one count. This chain uses TRBV14 with TRBJ1-2, with a possible D match to TRBD1 (6 bases). V was pared by 1 base and J by 4 bases, with 10 bases between. The CDR3 length is 14 residues. Per germline, CDR1 SGHDN and CDR2 FVKESK. The CDR3, as DNA: TGTGCCAGCAGCCAAGTGGACAGATTCTATGGCTACACCTTC. It specifies CASSQVDRFYGYTF.